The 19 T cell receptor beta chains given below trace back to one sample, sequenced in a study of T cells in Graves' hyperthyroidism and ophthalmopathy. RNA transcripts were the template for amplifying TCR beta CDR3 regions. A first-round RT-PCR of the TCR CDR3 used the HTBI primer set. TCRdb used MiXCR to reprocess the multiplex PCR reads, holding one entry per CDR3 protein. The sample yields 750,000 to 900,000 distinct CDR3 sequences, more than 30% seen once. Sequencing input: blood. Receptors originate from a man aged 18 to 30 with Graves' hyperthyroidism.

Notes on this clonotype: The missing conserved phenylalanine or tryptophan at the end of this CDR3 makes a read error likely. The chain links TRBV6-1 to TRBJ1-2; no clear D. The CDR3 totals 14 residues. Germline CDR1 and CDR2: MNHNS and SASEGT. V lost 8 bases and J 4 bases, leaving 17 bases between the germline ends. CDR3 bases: TGTGCCAGCTGTCAAACCTGGGCGACCTATGGCTACACCCTC. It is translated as CASCQTWATYGYTL.

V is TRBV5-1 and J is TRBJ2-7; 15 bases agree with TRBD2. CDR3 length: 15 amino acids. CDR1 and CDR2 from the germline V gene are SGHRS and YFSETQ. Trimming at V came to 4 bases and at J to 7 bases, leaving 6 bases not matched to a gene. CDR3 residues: CASSQTGLAGGEQYF. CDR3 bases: TGCGCCAGCAGCCAAACGGGACTAGCGGGAGGTGAGCAGTACTTC.

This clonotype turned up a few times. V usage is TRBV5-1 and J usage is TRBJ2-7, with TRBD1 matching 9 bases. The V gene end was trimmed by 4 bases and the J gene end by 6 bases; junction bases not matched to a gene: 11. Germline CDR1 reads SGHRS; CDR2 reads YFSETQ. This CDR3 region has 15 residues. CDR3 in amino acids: CASSEAGTGRSEQYF. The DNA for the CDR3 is TGCGCCAGCAGCGAGGCCGGGACAGGGAGATCCGAGCAGTACTTC.

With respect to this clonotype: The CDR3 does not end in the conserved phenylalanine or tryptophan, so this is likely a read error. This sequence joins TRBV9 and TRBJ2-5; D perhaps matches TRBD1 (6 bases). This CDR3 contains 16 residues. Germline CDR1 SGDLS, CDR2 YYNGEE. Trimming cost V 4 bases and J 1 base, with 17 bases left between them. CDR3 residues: CASSQGTGWPQETQYL. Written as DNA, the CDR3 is TGTGCCAGCAGCCAAGGAACAGGGTGGCCCCAAGAGACCCAGTACCTC.

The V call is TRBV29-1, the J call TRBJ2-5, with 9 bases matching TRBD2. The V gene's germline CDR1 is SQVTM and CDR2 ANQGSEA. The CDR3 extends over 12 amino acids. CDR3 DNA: TGCAGTTGGGCGGGGGGGAGAGAGACCCAGTACTTC. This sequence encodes CSWAGGRETQYF.

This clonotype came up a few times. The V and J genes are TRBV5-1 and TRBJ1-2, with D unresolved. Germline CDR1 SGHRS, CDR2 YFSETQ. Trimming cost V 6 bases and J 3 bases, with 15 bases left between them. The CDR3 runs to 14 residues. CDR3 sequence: CASNLGGSDYGYTF. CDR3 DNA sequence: TGCGCCAGCAACCTGGGAGGGAGCGACTATGGCTACACCTTC. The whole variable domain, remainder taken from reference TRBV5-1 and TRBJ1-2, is KAGVTQTPRYLIKTRGQQVTLSCSPISGHRSVSWYQQTPGQGLQFLFEYFSETQRNKGNFPGRFSGRQFSNSRSEMNVSTLELGDSALYLCASNLGGSDYGYTFGSGTRLTVV.

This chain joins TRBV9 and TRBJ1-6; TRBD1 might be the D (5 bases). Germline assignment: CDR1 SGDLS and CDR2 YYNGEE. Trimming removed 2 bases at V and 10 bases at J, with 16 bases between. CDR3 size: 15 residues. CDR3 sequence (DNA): TGTGCCAGCAGCGTCGAGGGAGGGGCAGAGTCACCCCTCCACTTT. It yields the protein CASSVEGGAESPLHF.

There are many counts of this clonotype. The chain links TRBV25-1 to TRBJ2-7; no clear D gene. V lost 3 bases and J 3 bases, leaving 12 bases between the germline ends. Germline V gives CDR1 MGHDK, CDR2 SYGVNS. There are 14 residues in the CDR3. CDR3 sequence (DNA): TGTGCCAGCAGTGACGCACTTATCAACTACGAGCAGTACTTC. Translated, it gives CASSDALINYEQYF.

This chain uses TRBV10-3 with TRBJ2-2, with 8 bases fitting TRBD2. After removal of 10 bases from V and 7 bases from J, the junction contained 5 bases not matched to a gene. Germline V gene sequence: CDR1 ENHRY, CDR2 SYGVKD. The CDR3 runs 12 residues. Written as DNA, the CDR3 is TGTGCCACCGGGGGGGCCGGCGGGGAGCTGTTTTTT. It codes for CATGGAGGELFF.

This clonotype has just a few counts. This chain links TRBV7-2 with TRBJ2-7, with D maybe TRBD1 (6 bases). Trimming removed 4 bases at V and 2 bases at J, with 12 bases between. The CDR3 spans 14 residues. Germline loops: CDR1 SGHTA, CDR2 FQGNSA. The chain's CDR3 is CASSWTVTTYEQYF. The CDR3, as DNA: TGTGCCAGCAGCTGGACAGTAACTACCTACGAGCAGTACTTC.

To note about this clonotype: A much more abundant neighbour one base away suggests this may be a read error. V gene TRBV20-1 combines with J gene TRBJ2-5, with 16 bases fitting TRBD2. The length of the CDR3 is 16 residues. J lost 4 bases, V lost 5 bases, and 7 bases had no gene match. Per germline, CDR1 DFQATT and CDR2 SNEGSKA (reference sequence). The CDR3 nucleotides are TGCAGTGCTCCCGGGACTAGCGGGAGGGCCGGAGAGACCCAGTACTTC. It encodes CSAPGTSGRAGETQYF.

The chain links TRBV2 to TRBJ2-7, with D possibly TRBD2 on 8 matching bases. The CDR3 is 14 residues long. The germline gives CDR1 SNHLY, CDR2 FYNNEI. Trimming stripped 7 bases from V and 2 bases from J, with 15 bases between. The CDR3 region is CASKGTAGAYEQYF. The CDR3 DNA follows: TGTGCCAGCAAGGGGACAGCGGGAGCCTACGAGCAGTACTTC.

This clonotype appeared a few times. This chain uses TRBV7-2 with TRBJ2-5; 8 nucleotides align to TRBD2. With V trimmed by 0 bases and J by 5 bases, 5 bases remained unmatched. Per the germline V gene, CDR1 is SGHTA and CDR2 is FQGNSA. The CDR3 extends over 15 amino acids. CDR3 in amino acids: CASSLAGGAEETQYF. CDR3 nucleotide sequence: TGTGCCAGCAGCTTAGCCGGGGGGGCGGAGGAGACCCAGTACTTC.

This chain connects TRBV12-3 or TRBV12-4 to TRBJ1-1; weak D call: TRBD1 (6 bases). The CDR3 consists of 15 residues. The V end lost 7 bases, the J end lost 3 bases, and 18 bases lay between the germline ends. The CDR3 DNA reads TGTGCCAGCACCCCTCTACAGGGAGCGGACACTGAAGCTTTCTTT. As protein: CASTPLQGADTEAFF.

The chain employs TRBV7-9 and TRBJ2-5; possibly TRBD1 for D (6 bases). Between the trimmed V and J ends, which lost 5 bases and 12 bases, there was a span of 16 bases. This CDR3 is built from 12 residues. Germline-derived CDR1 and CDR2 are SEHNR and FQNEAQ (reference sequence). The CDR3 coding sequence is TGTGCCAGCAGCCCCCAGACAGGACCCAAGTACTTC. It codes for CASSPQTGPKYF. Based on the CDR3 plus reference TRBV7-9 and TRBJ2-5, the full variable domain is DTGVSQNPRHKITKRGQNVTFRCDPISEHNRLYWYRQTLGQGPEFLTYFQNEAQLEKSRLLSDRFSAERPKGSFSTLEIQRTEQGDSAMYLCASSPQTGPKYFGPGTRLLVL.

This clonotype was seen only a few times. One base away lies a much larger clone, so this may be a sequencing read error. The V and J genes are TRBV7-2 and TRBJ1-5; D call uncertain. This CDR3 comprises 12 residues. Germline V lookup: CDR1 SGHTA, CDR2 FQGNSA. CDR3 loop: CANSLENQPQHF. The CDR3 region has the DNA TGTGCCAACAGCTTAGAAAATCAGCCCCAGCATTTT.

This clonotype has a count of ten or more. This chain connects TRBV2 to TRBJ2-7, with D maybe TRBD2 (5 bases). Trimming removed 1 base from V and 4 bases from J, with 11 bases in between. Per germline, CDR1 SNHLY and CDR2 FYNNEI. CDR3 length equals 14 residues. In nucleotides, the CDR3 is TGTGCCAGCAGTGAAGGGACTGCGATTTACGAGCAGTACTTC. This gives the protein CASSEGTAIYEQYF.

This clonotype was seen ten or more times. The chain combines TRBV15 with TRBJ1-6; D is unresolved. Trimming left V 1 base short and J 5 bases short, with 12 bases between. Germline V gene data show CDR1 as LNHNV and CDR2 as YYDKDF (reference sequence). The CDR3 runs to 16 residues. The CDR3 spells CATSRGVQANNSPLHF. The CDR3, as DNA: TGTGCCACCAGCAGAGGGGTCCAGGCTAATAATTCACCCCTCCACTTT.

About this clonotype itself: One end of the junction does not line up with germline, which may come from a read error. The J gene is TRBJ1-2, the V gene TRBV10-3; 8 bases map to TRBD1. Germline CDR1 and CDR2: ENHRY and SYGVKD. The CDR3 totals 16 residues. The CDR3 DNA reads TGTGCCAGCAGTCCACTGACAGGGGCCTCCAACTATGGCTACACCTTC. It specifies CASSPLTGASNYGYTF.